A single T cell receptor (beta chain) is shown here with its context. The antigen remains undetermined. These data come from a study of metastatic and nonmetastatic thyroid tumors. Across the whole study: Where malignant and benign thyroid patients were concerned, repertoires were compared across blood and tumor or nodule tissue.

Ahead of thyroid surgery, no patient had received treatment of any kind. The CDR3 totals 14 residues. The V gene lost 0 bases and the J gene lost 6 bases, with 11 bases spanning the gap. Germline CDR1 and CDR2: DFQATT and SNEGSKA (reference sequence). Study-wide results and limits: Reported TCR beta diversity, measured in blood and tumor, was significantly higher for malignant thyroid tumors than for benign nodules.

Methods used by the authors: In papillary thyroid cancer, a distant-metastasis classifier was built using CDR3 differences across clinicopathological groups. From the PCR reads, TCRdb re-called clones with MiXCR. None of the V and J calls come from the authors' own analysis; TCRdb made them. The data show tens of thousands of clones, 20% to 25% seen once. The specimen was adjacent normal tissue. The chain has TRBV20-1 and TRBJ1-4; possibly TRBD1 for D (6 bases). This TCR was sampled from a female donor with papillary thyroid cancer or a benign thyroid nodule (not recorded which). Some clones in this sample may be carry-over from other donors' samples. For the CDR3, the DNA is TGCAGTGCTAGAGATAAGGACAGCTATGAAAAACTGTTTTTT. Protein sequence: CSARDKDSYEKLFF.